This T cell receptor beta chain appears in the sequencing data of a study of cytomegalovirus exposure and HLA in healthy donors. General study findings and limits: Some public TCRs appeared in many individuals, while most sequences were rare.

To note about this clone: Its antigen is not identified.

Vbeta (60) and Jbeta (13) primers were used in the PCR. Produced via immunoSEQ multiplex PCR; TCRdb's table is partial and in-frame only. In the table there are 90,000 to 150,000 clones, about 60% of which are singletons. V lost 1 base and J lost 0, with 11 bases in between. The length of the CDR3 is 16 residues. CDR1 is SGHDT and CDR2 is YYEEEE in the germline V gene. This sequence was found in a man aged 40-50 years in good health and CMV-seropositive. The sequenced material came from PBMCs. The chain carries TRBV5-6 and TRBJ1-3; no clear D. CDR3 loop: CASSLKRHLSGNTIYF. In DNA, the CDR3 is TGTGCCAGCAGCTTGAAGAGACACCTCTCTGGAAACACCATATATTTT.